Listed here are 13 T cell receptor beta chains from one sample, sequenced in a study of T cells in women clearing cervical HPV infection. TCRdb keeps only in-frame clones here, not all; method: immunoSEQ multiplex PCR. This repertoire includes some 40,000 clones. The material sequenced was blood buffy coat. The receptors were gathered from a woman aged 18-69 years with a cervical HPV16 infection that either progressed to CIN3+ or cleared (not recorded which).

Remarks on this clone: From the germline J gene comes the end of the CDR3, since the read stops 3 residues before it. The rearrangement links TRBV4-1 to TRBJ2-2; TRBD1 matches 9 bases. The V and J ends lost 0 bases and 5 bases, in that order; junction bases with no gene match: 7. CDR3 length: 17 residues. The germline V gene encodes CDR1 MGHRA and CDR2 YSYEKL. CDR3: CASSQDPGTGRTGELFF. Partial CDR3 DNA: TGCGCCAGCAGCCAAGACCCCGGGACAGGGCGGACCGGGGAG.

The CDR3: CAWIAGSEAFF. The covered CDR3 bases are TGTGCCTGGATTGCAGGCTCTGAA. This chain joins TRBV30 and TRBJ1-1; D not certain. The CDR3 end falls 3 residues outside the read, so it is completed with the germline J gene. The CDR3 runs to 11 residues. Per the germline V gene, CDR1 is GTSNPN and CDR2 is SVGIG (reference sequence). V lost 4 bases and J 6 bases, leaving 9 bases between the germline ends.

On this clone itself: The read halts 3 residues ahead of the CDR3 end, with the missing end drawn from the germline J gene. This chain uses TRBV10-2 with TRBJ2-7, with no clear D. The CDR3 loop spans 13 amino acids. Trimming cost V 6 bases and J 0 bases, with 9 bases left between them. CDR1 and CDR2 from the germline V gene are WSHSY and SAAADI. CDR3 bases read: TGCGCCAGCAGGGCAGTCAACTCCTACGAG. Its translation: CASRAVNSYE. The whole CDR3 is CASRAVNSYEQYF.

Concerning this clone: The CDR3 goes on 3 residues after the read ends, and that part is filled in from the germline J gene. J is TRBJ2-1 and V is TRBV9; maybe TRBD1 (5 bases). The CDR3 is made up of 16 amino acids. Per germline, CDR1 SGDLS and CDR2 YYNGEE. V lost 0 bases to trimming and J lost 8 bases, with 18 bases between them. CDR3 DNA (partial): TGTGCCAGCAGCGTAGGGTTCAATACCGGCAGGGATGAG. Its translation is CASSVGFNTGRDE. The CDR3 as a whole reads CASSVGFNTGRDEQFF.

Remarks on this clone: Read coverage stops 3 residues before the CDR3 terminus; the germline J gene supplies the remainder. The chain joins TRBV20-1 to TRBJ2-7, with D possibly TRBD1 on 6 matching bases. Looked up from germline, CDR1 is DFQATT and CDR2 is SNEGSKA (reference sequence). The V and J ends lost 6 bases and 0 bases respectively, with 21 bases between them. The length of the CDR3 is 16 residues. CDR3 sequence reads: CSARPSGAFGSYEQYF. The DNA read from the CDR3 is TGCAGTGCCAGACCCTCAGGGGCTTTCGGCTCCTACGAG.

As regards this clone: The sequenced fragment ends 3 residues before the CDR3 boundary, so the rest is inferred from the germline J gene. This chain links TRBV11-2 with TRBJ2-7, with D tentatively TRBD1 (5 bases). Germline V CDR1 and CDR2: SGHAT, FQNNGV. Trimming removed 7 bases from V and 2 bases from J, with 12 bases in between. The CDR3 extends over 13 amino acids. Partial CDR3 DNA: TGTGCCAGCAAATCAGCGACAGCCTACGAG. Its protein product is CASKSATAYE. In full, the CDR3 is CASKSATAYEQYF.

Note on this clone: The CDR3 end is not reached by the read, which stops 3 residues before it; the germline J gene fills it in. The chain has TRBV6-1 and TRBJ2-7; a possible D gene is TRBD2 (6 bases). The CDR3 is 15 residues long. V lost 1 base and J 2 bases, leaving 12 bases between the germline ends. The germline CDR1 and CDR2 sequences are MNHNS and SASEGT. This chain's CDR3 is CASSEGRGWPYEQYF. The CDR3 DNA, read in part, is TGTGCCAGCAGTGAAGGGAGGGGTTGGCCCTACGAG.

Worth noting for this clone: The DNA ends 3 residues before the CDR3 does, and the rest of the CDR3 is filled in from the germline J gene. This sequence joins TRBV6-1 and TRBJ2-1; D is unclear. From germline, CDR1 is MNHNS and CDR2 SASEGT. The CDR3 has 13 amino acids. The germline V and J ends were trimmed by 3 bases and 8 bases, with 11 bases remaining between them. CDR3 DNA (partial): TGTGCCAGCAGTGATCTGATGGTAGATGAG. Protein product: CASSDLMVDE. The complete CDR3 protein is CASSDLMVDEQFF.

As to this clone: Read data end 3 residues before the CDR3 end; the end is taken from the germline J gene. The sample contains more than one DNA sequence encoding this CDR3. V is TRBV7-9 and J is TRBJ1-3, with 7 bases matching TRBD1. The CDR3 spans 14 residues. Germline lookup yields CDR1 SEHNR and CDR2 FQNEAQ (reference sequence). After removal of 3 bases from V and 2 bases from J, the junction contained 1 base not matched to a gene. CDR3 in amino acids: CASSLGTAGNTIYF. The covered CDR3 bases are TGTGCCAGCAGCTTGGGGACAGCTGGAAACACC.

To note about this clone: Read coverage stops 3 residues before the CDR3 terminus; the germline J gene supplies the remainder. The rearrangement uses TRBV30 and TRBJ1-6; TRBD1 matches 9 bases. V trimming: 3 bases; J trimming: 12 bases; junction bases outside the gene matches: 3. This CDR3 contains 12 residues. Germline V gives CDR1 GTSNPN, CDR2 SVGIG (reference sequence). CDR3 sequence reads: CAWRGQGRPLHF. CDR3 DNA, as far as it was read: TGTGCCTGGAGGGGACAGGGAAGACCC.

Of note for this clone: Read coverage stops 3 residues before the CDR3 terminus; the germline J gene supplies the remainder. V usage is TRBV28 and J usage is TRBJ1-5; 8 bases match TRBD1. Germline V gene data show CDR1 as MDHEN and CDR2 as SYDVKM. CDR3 length: 13 amino acids. Trimming removed 5 bases from V and 5 bases from J; junction bases left unmatched: 2. CDR3 amino acids: CASSRQGHQPQHF. CDR3 bases read: TGTGCCAGCAGTCGACAGGGGCATCAGCCC.

About this clone: The sequenced fragment ends 3 residues before the CDR3 boundary, so the rest is inferred from the germline J gene. The rearrangement uses TRBV19 and TRBJ1-1, with D maybe TRBD1 (5 bases). Germline CDR1 and CDR2: LNHDA and SQIVND (reference sequence). The CDR3 consists of 14 residues. The covered CDR3 bases are TGTGCCAGTAGTATAGTAGGGGAGAGGGATGGC. As protein: CASSIVGERDG. The full CDR3 protein reads CASSIVGERDGAFF.

Comments on this clone: The read gets to within 3 residues of the CDR3 end, and the germline J gene fills in the rest. The rearrangement links TRBV7-8 to TRBJ2-3, with a tentative D call TRBD2 (5 bases). This CDR3 comprises 14 residues. CDR1 is SGHVS, CDR2 FQNEAQ, per germline. The CDR3 here is CASSLAPGWETQYF. Partial CDR3 DNA: TGTGCCAGCAGCTTAGCGCCGGGGTGGGAGACG. Variable domain in full (rest from reference TRBV7-8 and TRBJ2-3): GAGVSQSPRYKVAKRGQDVALRCDPISGHVSLFWYQQALGQGPEFLTYFQNEAQLDKSGLPSDRFFAERPEGSVSTLKIQRTQQEDSAVYLCASSLAPGWETQYFGPGTRLTVL.